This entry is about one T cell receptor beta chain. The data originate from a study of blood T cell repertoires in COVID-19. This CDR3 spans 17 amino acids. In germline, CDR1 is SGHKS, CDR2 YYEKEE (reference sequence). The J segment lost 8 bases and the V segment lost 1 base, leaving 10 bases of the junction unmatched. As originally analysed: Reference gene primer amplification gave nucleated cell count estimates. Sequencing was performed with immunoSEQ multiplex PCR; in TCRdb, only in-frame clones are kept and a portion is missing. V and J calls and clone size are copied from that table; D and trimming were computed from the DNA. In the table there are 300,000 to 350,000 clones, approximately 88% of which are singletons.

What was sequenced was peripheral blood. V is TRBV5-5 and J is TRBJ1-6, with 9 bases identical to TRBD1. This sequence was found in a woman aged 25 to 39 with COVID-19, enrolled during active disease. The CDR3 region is CASSLSPNRGLDSPLHF. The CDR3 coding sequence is TGTGCCAGCAGCTTGTCCCCCAACAGGGGGCTGGATTCACCCCTCCACTTT. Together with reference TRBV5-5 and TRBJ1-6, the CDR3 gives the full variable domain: DAGVTQSPTHLIKTRGQQVTLRCSPISGHKSVSWYQQVLGQGPQFIFQYYEKEERGRGNFPDRFSARQFPNYSSELNVNALLLGDSALYLCASSLSPNRGLDSPLHFGNGTRLTVT.